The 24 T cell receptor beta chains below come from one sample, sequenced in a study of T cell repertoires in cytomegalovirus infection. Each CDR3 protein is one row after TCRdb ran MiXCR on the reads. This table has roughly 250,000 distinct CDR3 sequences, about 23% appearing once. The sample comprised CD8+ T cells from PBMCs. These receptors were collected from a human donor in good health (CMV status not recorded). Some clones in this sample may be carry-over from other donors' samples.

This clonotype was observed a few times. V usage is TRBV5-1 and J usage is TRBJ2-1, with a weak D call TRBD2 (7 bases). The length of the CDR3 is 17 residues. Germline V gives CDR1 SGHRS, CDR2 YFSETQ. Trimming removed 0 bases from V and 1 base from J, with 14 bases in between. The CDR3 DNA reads TGCGCCAGCAGCTTGGGTGGAGGGGGGGAGTCCTACAATGAGCAGTTCTTC. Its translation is CASSLGGGGESYNEQFF.

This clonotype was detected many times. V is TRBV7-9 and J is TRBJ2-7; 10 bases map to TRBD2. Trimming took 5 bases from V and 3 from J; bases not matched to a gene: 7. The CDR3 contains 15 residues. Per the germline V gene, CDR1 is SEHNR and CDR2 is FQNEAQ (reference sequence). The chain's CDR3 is CASSRASGGIYEQYF. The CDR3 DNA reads TGTGCCAGCAGCCGAGCTAGCGGGGGTATCTACGAGCAGTACTTC.

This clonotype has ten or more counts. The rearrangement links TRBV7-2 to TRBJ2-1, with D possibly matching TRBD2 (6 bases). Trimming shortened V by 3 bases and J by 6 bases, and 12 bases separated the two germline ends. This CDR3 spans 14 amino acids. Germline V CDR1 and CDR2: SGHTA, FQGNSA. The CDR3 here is CASSFWDSRNEQFF. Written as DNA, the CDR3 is TGTGCCAGCAGCTTCTGGGACTCTCGCAATGAGCAGTTCTTC.

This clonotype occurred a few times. For the CDR3, the DNA is TGCGCCAGCAGTCCCGCGGAGGGGGCAGGGTATGGCTACACCTTC. Its protein is CASSPAEGAGYGYTF. The V gene is TRBV5-1, the J gene TRBJ1-2, with 7 bases that match TRBD1. This CDR3 comprises 15 residues. V dropped 5 bases and J dropped 5; count of bases not matched to a gene: 12. In germline, CDR1 is SGHRS, CDR2 YFSETQ.

The CDR3 reads CSVQTGGYEQYF. CDR3 nucleotide sequence: TGCAGCGTCCAGACAGGGGGATACGAGCAGTACTTC. The gene calls are TRBV29-1 and TRBJ2-7; 9 bases are shared with TRBD1. CDR1 SQVTM and CDR2 ANQGSEA come from the germline V gene. V lost 6 bases to trimming and J lost 4 bases; unmatched junction nucleotides: 4. There are 12 residues in the CDR3.

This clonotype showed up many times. CDR3 sequence: CASRLSGELFF. CDR3 nucleotide sequence: TGCGCCAGCAGGTTGTCGGGGGAGCTGTTTTTT. V gene TRBV4-1 combines with J gene TRBJ2-2, with D hard to call. Germline CDR1 and CDR2: MGHRA and YSYEKL. V lost 6 bases, J lost 8 bases, and 7 bases lay in between. The CDR3 contains 11 residues.

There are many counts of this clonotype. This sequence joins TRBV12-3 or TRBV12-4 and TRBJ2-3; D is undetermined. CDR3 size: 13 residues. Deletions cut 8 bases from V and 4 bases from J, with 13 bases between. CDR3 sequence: CASGTSIADTQYF. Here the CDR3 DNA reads TGTGCCAGCGGCACCTCGATCGCAGATACGCAGTATTTT.

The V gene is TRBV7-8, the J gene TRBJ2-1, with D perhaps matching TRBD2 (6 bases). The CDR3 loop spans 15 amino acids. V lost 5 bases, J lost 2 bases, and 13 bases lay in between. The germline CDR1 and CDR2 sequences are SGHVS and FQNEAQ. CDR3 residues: CASSRPGLTYNEQFF. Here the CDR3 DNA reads TGTGCCAGCAGCCGTCCGGGACTCACCTACAATGAGCAGTTCTTC.

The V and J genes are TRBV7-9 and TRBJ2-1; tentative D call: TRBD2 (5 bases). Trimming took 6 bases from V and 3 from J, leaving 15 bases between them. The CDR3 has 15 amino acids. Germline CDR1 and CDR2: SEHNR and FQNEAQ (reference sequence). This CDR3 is CASREAGLFYNEQFF. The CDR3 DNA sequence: TGTGCCAGCAGGGAGGCGGGTCTTTTCTACAATGAGCAGTTCTTC.

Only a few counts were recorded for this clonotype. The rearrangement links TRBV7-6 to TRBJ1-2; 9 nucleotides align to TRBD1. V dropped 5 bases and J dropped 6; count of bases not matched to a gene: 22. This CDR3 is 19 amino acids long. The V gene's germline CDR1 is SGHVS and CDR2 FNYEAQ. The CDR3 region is CASSPWGQGFERDLDGYTF. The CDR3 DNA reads TGTGCCAGCAGCCCGTGGGGACAGGGATTTGAGCGGGATCTGGATGGCTACACCTTC.

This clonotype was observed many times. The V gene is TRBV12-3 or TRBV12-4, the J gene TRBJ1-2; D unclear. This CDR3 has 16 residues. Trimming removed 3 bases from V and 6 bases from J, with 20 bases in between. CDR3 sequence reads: CASSFLPGSIYDGYTF. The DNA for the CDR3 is TGTGCCAGCAGTTTTCTTCCCGGATCTATATACGATGGCTACACCTTC.

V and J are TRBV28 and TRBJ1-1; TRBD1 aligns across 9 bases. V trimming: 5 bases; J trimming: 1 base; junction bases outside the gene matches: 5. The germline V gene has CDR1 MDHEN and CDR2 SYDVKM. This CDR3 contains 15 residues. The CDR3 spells CASSLTGGKNTEAFF. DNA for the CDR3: TGTGCCAGCAGTCTTACAGGGGGCAAGAACACTGAAGCTTTCTTT.

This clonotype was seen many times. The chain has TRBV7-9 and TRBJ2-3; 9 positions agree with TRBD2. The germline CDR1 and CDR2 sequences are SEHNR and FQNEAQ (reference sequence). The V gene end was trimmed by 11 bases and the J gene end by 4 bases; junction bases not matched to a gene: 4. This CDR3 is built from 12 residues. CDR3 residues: CAGTSYSDTQYF. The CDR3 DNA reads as TGTGCCGGGACTAGCTATTCAGATACGCAGTATTTT.

DNA for the CDR3: TGTGCCAGCAGCTTACCAGGGTTTGGCGAAAAACTGTTTTTT. Its protein is CASSLPGFGEKLFF. The V and J genes are TRBV7-4 and TRBJ1-4; D perhaps matches TRBD1 (5 bases). V was cut by 2 bases and J by 8 bases, with 12 bases left in between. The germline V gene encodes CDR1 SGHVT and CDR2 SQSDAQ. This CDR3 comprises 14 residues. Using reference TRBV7-4 and TRBJ1-4 for the parts outside the CDR3, the full variable domain is GAGVSQSPRYKVAKRGRDVALRCDSISGHVTLYWYRQTLGQGSEVLTYSQSDAQRDKSGRPSGRFSAERPERSVSTLKIQRTEQGDSAVYLCASSLPGFGEKLFFGSGTQLSVL.

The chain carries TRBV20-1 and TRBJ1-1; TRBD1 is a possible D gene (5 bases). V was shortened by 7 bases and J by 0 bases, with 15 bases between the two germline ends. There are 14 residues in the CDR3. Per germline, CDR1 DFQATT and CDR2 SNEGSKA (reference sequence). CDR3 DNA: TGCAGTGTTGAGTTACAGGTCTTGAACACTGAAGCTTTCTTT. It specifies CSVELQVLNTEAFF.

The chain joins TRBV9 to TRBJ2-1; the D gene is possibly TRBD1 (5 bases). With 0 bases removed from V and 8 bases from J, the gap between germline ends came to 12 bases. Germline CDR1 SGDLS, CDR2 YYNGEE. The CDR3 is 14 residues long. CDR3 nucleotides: TGTGCCAGCAGCGTAGCAATAGCCAGGGATGAGCAGTTCTTC. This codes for CASSVAIARDEQFF.

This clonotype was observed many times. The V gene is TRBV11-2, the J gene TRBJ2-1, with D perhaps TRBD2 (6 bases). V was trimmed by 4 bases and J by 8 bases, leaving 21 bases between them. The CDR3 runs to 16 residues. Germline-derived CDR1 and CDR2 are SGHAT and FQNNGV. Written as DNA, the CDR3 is TGTGCCAGCAGCTCCGGGACTCCCGCCCTCTTAGATGAGCAGTTCTTC. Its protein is CASSSGTPALLDEQFF.

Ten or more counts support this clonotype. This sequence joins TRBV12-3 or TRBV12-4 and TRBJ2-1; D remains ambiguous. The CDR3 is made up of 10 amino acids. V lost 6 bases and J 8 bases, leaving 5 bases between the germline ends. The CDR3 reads CASSLYEQFF. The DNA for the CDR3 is TGTGCCAGCAGCCTTTATGAGCAGTTCTTC.

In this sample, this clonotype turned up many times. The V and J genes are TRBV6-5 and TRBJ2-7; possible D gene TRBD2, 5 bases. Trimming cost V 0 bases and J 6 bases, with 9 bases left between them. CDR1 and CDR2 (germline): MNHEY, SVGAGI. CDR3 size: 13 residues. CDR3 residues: CASSYSGGLEQYF. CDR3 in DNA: TGTGCCAGCAGTTACTCCGGAGGACTCGAGCAGTACTTC.

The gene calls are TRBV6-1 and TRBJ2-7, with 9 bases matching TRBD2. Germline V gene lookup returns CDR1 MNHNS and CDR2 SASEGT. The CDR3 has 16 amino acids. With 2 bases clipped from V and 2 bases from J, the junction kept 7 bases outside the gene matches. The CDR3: CASSESGGWTPYEQYF. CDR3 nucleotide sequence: TGTGCCAGCAGTGAAAGCGGGGGGTGGACTCCCTACGAGCAGTACTTC.

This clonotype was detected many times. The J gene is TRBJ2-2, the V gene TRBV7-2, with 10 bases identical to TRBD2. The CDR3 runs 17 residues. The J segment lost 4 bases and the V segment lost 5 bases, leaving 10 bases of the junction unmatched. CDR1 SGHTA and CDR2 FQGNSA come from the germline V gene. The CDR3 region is CASSLHPLAGRTGELFF. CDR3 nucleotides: TGTGCCAGCAGCCTCCATCCACTAGCGGGGCGCACCGGGGAGCTGTTTTTT. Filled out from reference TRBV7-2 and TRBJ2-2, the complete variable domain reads GAGVSQSPSNKVTEKGKDVELRCDPISGHTALYWYRQSLGQGLEFLIYFQGNSAPDKSGLPSDRFSAERTGGSVSTLTIQRTQQEDSAVYLCASSLHPLAGRTGELFFGEGSRLTVL.

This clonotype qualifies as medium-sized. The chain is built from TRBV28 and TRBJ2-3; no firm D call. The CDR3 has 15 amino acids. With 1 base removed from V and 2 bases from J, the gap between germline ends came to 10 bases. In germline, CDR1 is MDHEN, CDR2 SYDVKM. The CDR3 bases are TGTGCCAGCAGTTTATTTTGGGGTTCCACAGATACGCAGTATTTT. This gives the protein CASSLFWGSTDTQYF.

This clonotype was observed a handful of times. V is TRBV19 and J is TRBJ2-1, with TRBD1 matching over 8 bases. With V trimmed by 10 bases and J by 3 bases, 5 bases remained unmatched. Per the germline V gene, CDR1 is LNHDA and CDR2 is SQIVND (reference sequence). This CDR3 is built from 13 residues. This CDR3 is CATWTGRYNEQFF. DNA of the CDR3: TGTGCCACCTGGACAGGGCGCTACAATGAGCAGTTCTTC.

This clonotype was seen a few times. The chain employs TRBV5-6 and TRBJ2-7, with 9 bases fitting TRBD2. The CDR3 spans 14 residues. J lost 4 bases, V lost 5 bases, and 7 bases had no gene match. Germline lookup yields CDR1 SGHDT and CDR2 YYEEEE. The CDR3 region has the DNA TGTGCCAGCAGATCTATAGCGGGGGTTTACGAGCAGTACTTC. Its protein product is CASRSIAGVYEQYF.